A single sample is the source of the 27 T cell receptor beta chains below, sequenced in a study of Graves' ophthalmopathy and Graves' hyperthyroidism. Amplified material comprised TCR beta CDR3 regions derived from RNA transcripts. An opening RT-PCR round employed HTBI primers and preceded a second-round multiplex PCR. Using its own MiXCR run on the multiplex PCR reads, TCRdb lists one record per CDR3 protein. The sample yields about 1.1 million distinct CDR3 sequences, approximately 35% seen once. The sequenced material came from peripheral blood or thyroid tissue (not recorded which). Receptors were obtained from an adult man with Graves' hyperthyroidism.

This clonotype was observed many times. The chain links TRBV29-1 to TRBJ1-1, with D possibly being TRBD1 (5 bases). CDR1 and CDR2 (germline): SQVTM, ANQGSEA. V lost 0 bases to trimming and J lost 6 bases, with 5 bases between them. This CDR3 spans 11 amino acids. The chain's CDR3 is CSVEEGAEAFF. CDR3 bases: TGCAGCGTTGAAGAAGGGGCTGAAGCTTTCTTT. Variable domain in full (rest from reference TRBV29-1 and TRBJ1-1): SAVISQKPSRDICQRGTSLTIQCQVDSQVTMMFWYRQQPGQSLTLIATANQGSEATYESGFVIDKFPISRPNLTFSTLTVSNMSPEDSSIYLCSVEEGAEAFFGQGTRLTVV.

The chain joins TRBV30 to TRBJ1-1, with TRBD1 as a possible D gene (5 bases). Trimming pared 4 bases from V and 0 bases from J, leaving 9 bases between. Germline-derived CDR1 and CDR2 are GTSNPN and SVGIG (reference sequence). The CDR3 contains 13 residues. CDR3 DNA: TGTGCCTGGACGGGGGGTATGAACACTGAAGCTTTCTTT. This gives the protein CAWTGGMNTEAFF.

This clonotype was recorded many times. V usage is TRBV5-1 and J usage is TRBJ1-4; 7 bases align to TRBD1. Germline values: CDR1 SGHRS, CDR2 YFSETQ. The CDR3 totals 15 residues. J was trimmed by 11 bases and V by 4 bases; bases with no gene match: 14. Here the CDR3 DNA reads TGCGCCAGCAGCCCCAGGACAGGCCCTACTGACAAACTGTTTTTT. Its translation is CASSPRTGPTDKLFF. The full variable domain, with the rest looked up from reference TRBV5-1 and TRBJ1-4, is KAGVTQTPRYLIKTRGQQVTLSCSPISGHRSVSWYQQTPGQGLQFLFEYFSETQRNKGNFPGRFSGRQFSNSRSEMNVSTLELGDSALYLCASSPRTGPTDKLFFGSGTQLSVL.

This clonotype came up a few times. The V gene is TRBV19, the J gene TRBJ2-2; D remains ambiguous. The CDR3 loop spans 15 amino acids. In germline, CDR1 is LNHDA, CDR2 SQIVND (reference sequence). Trimming removed 5 bases at V and 6 bases at J, with 16 bases between. CDR3 protein: CASSYLGSLSGELFF. The CDR3 DNA reads as TGTGCCAGTAGTTATTTGGGAAGTCTCTCCGGGGAGCTGTTTTTT.

This clonotype was found many times. The chain employs TRBV7-9 and TRBJ2-5; D gene unclear. The CDR3 contains 15 residues. V was trimmed by 2 bases and J by 3 bases, leaving 13 bases between them. Germline CDR1 reads SEHNR; CDR2 reads FQNEAQ (reference sequence). CDR3 DNA sequence: TGTGCCAGCAGCTTACCATCCGACGGCGAAGAGACCCAGTACTTC. This translates into CASSLPSDGEETQYF.

This clonotype was found many times. This chain links TRBV20-1 with TRBJ1-1; perhaps TRBD1 as D (5 bases). The CDR3 contains 16 residues. V was trimmed by 3 bases and J by 3 bases, leaving 20 bases between them. Per germline, CDR1 DFQATT and CDR2 SNEGSKA (reference sequence). In DNA, the CDR3 is TGCAGTGCTAGCGATATCGCTCCAGGGAGGGACACTGAAGCTTTCTTT. Its translation: CSASDIAPGRDTEAFF.

This clonotype was seen more than once but under ten times. The chain recombines TRBV29-1 with TRBJ1-1; tentatively, D is TRBD1 (5 bases). V lost 5 bases, J lost 4 bases, and 11 bases lay in between. The germline gives CDR1 SQVTM, CDR2 ANQGSEA. The CDR3 is made up of 12 amino acids. The CDR3 sequence: CSVPTGPTEAFF. The CDR3 region has the DNA TGCAGCGTTCCCACAGGCCCCACTGAAGCTTTCTTT.

This clonotype was found many times. This chain uses TRBV10-3 with TRBJ2-7, with 8 positions matching TRBD2. This CDR3 region has 19 residues. V lost 4 bases to trimming and J lost 0 bases; unmatched junction nucleotides: 17. Germline values: CDR1 ENHRY, CDR2 SYGVKD. The CDR3 DNA follows: TGTGCCATCAGTGTCCGGTCGAGAAGCGGGAGAGGGACCTCCTACGAGCAGTACTTC. Its protein is CAISVRSRSGRGTSYEQYF.

This clonotype was detected many times. The chain couples TRBV7-9 to TRBJ2-7, with TRBD1 matching 7 bases. Unmatched junction bases numbered 9, after V lost 4 bases and J lost 6 bases. The CDR3 extends over 14 amino acids. CDR1 and CDR2 from the germline V gene are SEHNR and FQNEAQ (reference sequence). The CDR3 DNA reads as TGTGCCAGCAGCTACCAGGGGGAAATAAGCGAGCAGTACTTC. This encodes CASSYQGEISEQYF.

This clonotype has at least ten counts. The rearrangement links TRBV14 to TRBJ2-2, with a possible D match to TRBD2 (5 bases). The CDR3 length is 17 residues. Germline assignment: CDR1 SGHDN and CDR2 FVKESK. V was pared by 4 bases and J by 0 bases, with 15 bases between. CDR3 sequence reads: CASSRRTVKPNTGELFF. In DNA, the CDR3 is TGTGCCAGCAGCCGGAGGACGGTCAAGCCGAACACCGGGGAGCTGTTTTTT.

There are a few counts of this clonotype. The rearrangement links TRBV20-1 to TRBJ2-7, with 13 bases aligning to TRBD2. This CDR3 has 14 amino acids. Germline V gene sequence: CDR1 DFQATT, CDR2 SNEGSKA (reference sequence). V was clipped by 5 bases and J by 4 bases; unmatched bases: 5. The CDR3 DNA is TGCAGTGCTGGGAGGACTAGCGGGAGTTACGAGCAGTACTTC. The encoded protein is CSAGRTSGSYEQYF.

The V and J genes are TRBV3-1 and TRBJ2-5; 7 nucleotides align to TRBD2. J lost 5 bases, V lost 6 bases, and 15 bases had no gene match. This CDR3 spans 16 amino acids. The germline gives CDR1 LGHDT, CDR2 YNNKEL (reference sequence). CDR3 coding DNA: TGTGCCAGCAGGGACCGTCCGGGACTAAGGATGGAGACCCAGTACTTC. Translated: CASRDRPGLRMETQYF.

This clonotype appeared a few times. V and J are TRBV6-6 and TRBJ2-5; D ambiguous. Trimming stripped 5 bases from V and 0 bases from J, with 16 bases between. Germline V gene lookup returns CDR1 MNHNY and CDR2 SVGAGI (reference sequence). This CDR3 comprises 16 residues. CDR3 DNA: TGTGCCAGCAGTCTCGGACGGATCCTGGACCAAGAGACCCAGTACTTC. This encodes CASSLGRILDQETQYF.

To note about this clonotype: A junction boundary mismatches the germline segment, possibly from a read error. This chain links TRBV10-3 with TRBJ1-6; 8 bases are shared with TRBD1. Per germline, CDR1 ENHRY and CDR2 SYGVKD. This CDR3 contains 18 residues. The CDR3 loop is CASSYSPDRGSYNSPLHF. CDR3 nucleotides: TGTGCCAGCAGTTACTCCCCCGACAGGGGATCCTATAATTCACCCCTCCACTTT.

This clonotype was recorded at least ten times. V and J are TRBV11-1 and TRBJ2-7; D gene unclear. The V and J ends lost 6 bases and 3 bases respectively, with 15 bases between them. The CDR3 runs 14 residues. Germline V gene sequence: CDR1 SGHAT, CDR2 FQDESV (reference sequence). CDR3 DNA sequence: TGTGCCAGCAGGAACATACAGAGTGACTACGAGCAGTACTTC. This sequence encodes CASRNIQSDYEQYF.

This clonotype has a handful of counts. The rearrangement uses TRBV10-2 and TRBJ1-1; possibly TRBD1 for D (5 bases). There are 13 residues in the CDR3. The V end was cut by 3 bases, the J end by 5 bases, with 10 bases between. Germline V lookup: CDR1 WSHSY, CDR2 SAAADI. The CDR3 DNA sequence: TGCGCCAGCAGTGAAGGGGCTTGGACTGAAGCTTTCTTT. This sequence encodes CASSEGAWTEAFF.

This chain joins TRBV7-3 and TRBJ2-5; 7 nucleotides line up with TRBD2. V gave up 7 bases and J gave up 1 base; unmatched junction bases: 9. CDR1 and CDR2 (germline): SGHTA, FQGTGA. This CDR3 contains 15 residues. The CDR3, as DNA: TGTGCCAGCATTCGGGCTAGCGGAGGCCAAGAGACCCAGTACTTC. It translates to CASIRASGGQETQYF. Combining the CDR3 with reference TRBV7-3 and TRBJ2-5 gives the whole variable domain GAGVSQTPSNKVTEKGKYVELRCDPISGHTALYWYRQSLGQGPEFLIYFQGTGAADDSGLPNDRFFAVRPEGSVSTLKIQRTERGDSAVYLCASIRASGGQETQYFGPGTRLLVL.

This clonotype was counted at least ten times. The rearrangement uses TRBV29-1 and TRBJ2-5; 8 nucleotides match TRBD1. The CDR3 sequence is 13 residues long. V was pared by 7 bases and J by 9 bases, with 13 bases of the junction left unmatched. Germline-derived CDR1 and CDR2 are SQVTM and ANQGSEA. CDR3 nucleotides: TGCAGCGCGACAGGGGCCGGGACTCAGGCCCAGTACTTC. It specifies CSATGAGTQAQYF.

This chain joins TRBV29-1 and TRBJ2-7; 10 bases match TRBD2. The V gene end was trimmed by 6 bases and the J gene end by 6 bases; junction bases not matched to a gene: 5. Germline V CDR1 and CDR2: SQVTM, ANQGSEA. This CDR3 region has 12 residues. CDR3 protein: CSVPGTSVEQYF. The CDR3 nucleotides read TGCAGCGTGCCCGGGACTAGCGTCGAGCAGTACTTC.

This chain uses TRBV2 with TRBJ2-7; D may be TRBD2 (5 bases). V lost 6 bases and J 6 bases, leaving 21 bases between the germline ends. The length of the CDR3 is 15 residues. Germline V gene sequence: CDR1 SNHLY, CDR2 FYNNEI. The chain's CDR3 is CASSVGSSPHGEQYF. The CDR3 nucleotides read TGTGCCAGCAGCGTAGGATCTAGCCCACACGGCGAGCAGTACTTC.

This clonotype occurred many times. V gene TRBV7-9 combines with J gene TRBJ1-6; perhaps TRBD1 as D (5 bases). Trimming removed 5 bases at V and 8 bases at J, with 16 bases between. This CDR3 spans 15 amino acids. From germline, CDR1 is SEHNR and CDR2 FQNEAQ (reference sequence). The CDR3 loop reads CASSPTGTVYSPLHF. The CDR3 coding sequence is TGTGCCAGCAGCCCAACCGGGACGGTTTATTCACCCCTCCACTTT. Drawing the rest from reference TRBV7-9 and TRBJ1-6, the complete variable domain is DTGVSQNPRHKITKRGQNVTFRCDPISEHNRLYWYRQTLGQGPEFLTYFQNEAQLEKSRLLSDRFSAERPKGSFSTLEIQRTEQGDSAMYLCASSPTGTVYSPLHFGNGTRLTVT.

The chain has TRBV10-1 and TRBJ2-2; D not resolved. Germline loops: CDR1 WNHNN, CDR2 SYGVQD (reference sequence). The CDR3 spans 13 residues. V lost 8 bases and J lost 5, with 12 bases in between. DNA for the CDR3: TGCGCCAGCGGAACTTATAAGACCGGGGAGCTGTTTTTT. It codes for CASGTYKTGELFF.

This chain connects TRBV28 to TRBJ1-1; D might be TRBD1 (6 bases). The germline V gene encodes CDR1 MDHEN and CDR2 SYDVKM. This CDR3 contains 14 residues. V dropped 3 bases and J dropped 2 bases, with 10 bases sitting between them. This CDR3 reads CASSFSGTNTEAFF. The CDR3 DNA sequence: TGTGCCAGCAGTTTCTCCGGGACAAACACTGAAGCTTTCTTT.

The table lists this clonotype with many counts. The V and J genes are TRBV7-2 and TRBJ2-7; the match to TRBD2 covers 8 bases. The CDR3 loop spans 15 amino acids. Per the germline V gene, CDR1 is SGHTA and CDR2 is FQGNSA. Trimming removed 2 bases from V and 2 bases from J; junction bases left unmatched: 5. CDR3 in amino acids: CASSLRREATYEQYF. As DNA, the CDR3 is TGTGCCAGCAGCTTAAGGCGGGAGGCGACCTACGAGCAGTACTTC.

The rearrangement uses TRBV20-1 and TRBJ1-1, with D possibly TRBD1 on 6 matching bases. V shed 0 bases and J shed 6 bases, with 17 bases lying between them. Germline V gene lookup returns CDR1 DFQATT and CDR2 SNEGSKA (reference sequence). This CDR3 contains 15 residues. This CDR3 is CSARERPGQEAEAFF. CDR3 in DNA: TGCAGTGCTAGAGAAAGACCGGGACAAGAGGCTGAAGCTTTCTTT.

J is TRBJ1-2 and V is TRBV25-1, with TRBD1 identical over 8 bases. Germline CDR1 is MGHDK and CDR2 is SYGVNS. This CDR3 contains 11 residues. Germline trimming cut 11 bases from V and 4 bases from J; bases unmatched to any gene: 3. DNA of the CDR3: TGTGCCGACAGGGGACTCTATGGCTACACCTTC. This encodes CADRGLYGYTF.

This clonotype was seen many times. The chain combines TRBV20-1 with TRBJ1-6; 7 nucleotides match TRBD1. The V and J ends lost 6 bases and 0 bases, in that order; junction bases with no gene match: 11. This CDR3 spans 17 amino acids. CDR1 is DFQATT, CDR2 SNEGSKA, per germline (reference sequence). CDR3 residues: CSAALQGPSSYNSPLHF. Here the CDR3 DNA reads TGCAGTGCCGCATTACAGGGGCCGAGCTCCTATAATTCACCCCTCCACTTT.